Sequencing of this T cell receptor beta chain was carried out in a study of T cells in Graves' hyperthyroidism and ophthalmopathy. Study details: Peripheral blood was obtained at initial diagnosis, preceding any treatment. Overall study findings and caveats: Ophthalmopathy was identified by the model a median around 5.9 months ahead of onset. A model of 13 V-J pairs discriminated ophthalmopathy from stable hyperthyroidism.

V was clipped by 6 bases and J by 4 bases; unmatched bases: 11. The CDR3 has 15 residues. CDR1 and CDR2 from the germline V gene are MNHEY and SMNVEV (reference sequence). This clonotype was seen repeatedly, ten times or more. The antigen remains undetermined. Template material for amplifying TCR beta CDR3 regions consisted of RNA transcripts. The TCR CDR3 was amplified in a first-round RT-PCR using the HTBI primer set. TCRdb recomputed calls from the multiplex PCR reads with MiXCR, one row per CDR3 protein. Of around 450,000 distinct CDR3 sequences in the sample, approximately 15% were seen once. Sequencing input: blood. The receptor comes from a woman aged 18-29 years with Graves' hyperthyroidism. The chain links TRBV27 to TRBJ2-7; TRBD1 matches at 8 bases. The CDR3 bases are TGTGCCAGCAGCCCCACGACAGGGGCAGGGTACGAGCAGTACTTC. It encodes CASSPTTGAGYEQYF.